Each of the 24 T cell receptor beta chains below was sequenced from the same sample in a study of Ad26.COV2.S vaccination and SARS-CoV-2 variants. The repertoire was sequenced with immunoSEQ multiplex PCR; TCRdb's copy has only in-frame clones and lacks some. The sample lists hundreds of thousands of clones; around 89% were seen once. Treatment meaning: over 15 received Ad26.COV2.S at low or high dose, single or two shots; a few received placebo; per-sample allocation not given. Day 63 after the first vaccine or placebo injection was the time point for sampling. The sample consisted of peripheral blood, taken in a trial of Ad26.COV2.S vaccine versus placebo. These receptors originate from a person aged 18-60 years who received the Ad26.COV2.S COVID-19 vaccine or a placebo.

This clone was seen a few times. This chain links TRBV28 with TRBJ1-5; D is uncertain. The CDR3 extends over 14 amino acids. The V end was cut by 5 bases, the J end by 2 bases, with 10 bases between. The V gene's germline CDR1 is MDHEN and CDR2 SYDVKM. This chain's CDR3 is CASSLTTGNQPQHF. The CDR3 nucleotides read TGTGCCAGCAGTCTGACGACGGGCAATCAGCCCCAGCATTTT.

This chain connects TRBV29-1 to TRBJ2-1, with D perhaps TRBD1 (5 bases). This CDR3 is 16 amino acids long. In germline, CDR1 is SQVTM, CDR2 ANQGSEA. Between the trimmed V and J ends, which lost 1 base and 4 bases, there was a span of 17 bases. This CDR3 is CSVEVPDSPFYNEQFF. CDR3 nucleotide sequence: TGCAGCGTTGAAGTCCCTGACAGTCCTTTTTACAATGAGCAGTTCTTC.

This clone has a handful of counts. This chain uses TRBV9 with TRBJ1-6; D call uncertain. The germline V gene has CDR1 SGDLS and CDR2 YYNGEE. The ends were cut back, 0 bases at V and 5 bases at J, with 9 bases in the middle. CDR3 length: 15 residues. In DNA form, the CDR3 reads TGTGCCAGCAGCGTAGGAGCAGGCGATAATTCACCCCTCCACTTT. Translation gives CASSVGAGDNSPLHF.

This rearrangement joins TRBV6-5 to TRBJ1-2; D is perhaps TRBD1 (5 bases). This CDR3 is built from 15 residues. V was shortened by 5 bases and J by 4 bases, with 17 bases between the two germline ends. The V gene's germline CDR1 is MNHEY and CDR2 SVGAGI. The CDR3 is CASSPGLTSVYGYTF. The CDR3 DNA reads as TGTGCCAGCAGTCCGGGACTCACCTCGGTCTATGGCTACACCTTC.

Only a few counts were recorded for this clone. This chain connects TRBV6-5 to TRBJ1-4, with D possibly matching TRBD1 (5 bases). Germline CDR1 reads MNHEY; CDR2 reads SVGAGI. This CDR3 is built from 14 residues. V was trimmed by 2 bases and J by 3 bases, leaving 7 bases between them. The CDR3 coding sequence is TGTGCCAGCAGTTACATAGGGGCTAATGAAAAACTGTTTTTT. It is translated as CASSYIGANEKLFF.

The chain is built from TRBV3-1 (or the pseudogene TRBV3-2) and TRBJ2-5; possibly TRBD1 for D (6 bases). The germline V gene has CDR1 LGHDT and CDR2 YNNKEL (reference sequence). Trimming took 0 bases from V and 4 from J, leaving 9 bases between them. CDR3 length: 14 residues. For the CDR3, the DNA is TGTGCCAGCAGCCAAGAGGGGGCTCTAGAGACCCAGTACTTC. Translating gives CASSQEGALETQYF.

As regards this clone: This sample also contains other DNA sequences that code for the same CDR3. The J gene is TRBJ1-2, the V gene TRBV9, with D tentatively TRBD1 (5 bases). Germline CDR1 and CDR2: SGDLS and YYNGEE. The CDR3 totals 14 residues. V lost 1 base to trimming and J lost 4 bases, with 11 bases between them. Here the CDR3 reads CASSVHEGPYGYTF. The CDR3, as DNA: TGTGCCAGCAGCGTACACGAGGGGCCCTATGGCTACACCTTC.

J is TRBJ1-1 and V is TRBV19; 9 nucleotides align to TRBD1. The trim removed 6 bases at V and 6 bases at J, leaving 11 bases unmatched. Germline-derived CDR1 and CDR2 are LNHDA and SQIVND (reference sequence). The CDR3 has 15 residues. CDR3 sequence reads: CASRFDVRQGAEAFF. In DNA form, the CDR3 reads TGTGCCAGTAGATTCGATGTAAGACAGGGGGCTGAAGCTTTCTTT.

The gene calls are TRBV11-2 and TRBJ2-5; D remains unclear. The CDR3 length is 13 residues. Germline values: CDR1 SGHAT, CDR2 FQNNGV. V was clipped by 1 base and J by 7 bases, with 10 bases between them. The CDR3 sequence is CASSLGSWRTQYF. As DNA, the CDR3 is TGTGCCAGCAGCTTAGGTTCCTGGCGGACCCAGTACTTC.

The CDR3 bases are TGTGCCAGCAGCCAAGATTGGGCAGGGCAGGAGCAGTACTTC. This sequence encodes CASSQDWAGQEQYF. The J gene is TRBJ2-7, the V gene TRBV3-1 (or the pseudogene TRBV3-2); D perhaps matches TRBD1 (5 bases). V shed 0 bases and J shed 7 bases, with 13 bases lying between them. The CDR3 contains 14 residues. Per germline, CDR1 LGHDT and CDR2 YNNKEL (reference sequence).

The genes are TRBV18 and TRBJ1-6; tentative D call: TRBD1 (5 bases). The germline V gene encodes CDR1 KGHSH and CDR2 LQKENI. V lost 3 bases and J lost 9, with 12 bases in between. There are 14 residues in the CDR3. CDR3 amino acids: CASSPAGTSSPLHF. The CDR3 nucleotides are TGTGCCAGCTCACCGGCAGGGACGAGTTCACCCCTCCACTTT. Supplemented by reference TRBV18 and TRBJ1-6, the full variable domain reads NAGVMQNPRHLVRRRGQEARLRCSPMKGHSHVYWYRQLPEEGLKFMVYLQKENIIDESGMPKERFSAEFPKEGPSILRIQQVVRGDSAAYFCASSPAGTSSPLHFGNGTRLTVT.

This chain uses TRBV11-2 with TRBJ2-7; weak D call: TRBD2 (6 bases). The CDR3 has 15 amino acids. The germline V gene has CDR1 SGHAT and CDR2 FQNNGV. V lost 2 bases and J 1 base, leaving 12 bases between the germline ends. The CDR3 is CASSLQGGGSYEQYF. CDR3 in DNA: TGTGCCAGCAGCTTACAGGGTGGGGGGTCCTACGAGCAGTACTTC.

In DNA form, the CDR3 reads TGTGCCAGCAGCTCGATCCTCCTCCAGGGGATAATCGATGAGCAGTTCTTC. Translation gives CASSSILLQGIIDEQFF. This chain links TRBV5-8 with TRBJ2-1; the D gene is possibly TRBD1 (6 bases). Germline V gene data show CDR1 as SGHTS and CDR2 as YDEGEE. CDR3 size: 17 residues. The V gene lost 3 bases and the J gene lost 8 bases, with 24 bases spanning the gap.

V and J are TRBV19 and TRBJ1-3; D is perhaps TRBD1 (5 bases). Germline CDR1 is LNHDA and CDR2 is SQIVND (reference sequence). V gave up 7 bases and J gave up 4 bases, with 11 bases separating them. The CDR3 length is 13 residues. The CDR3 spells CASTFDRGNTIYF. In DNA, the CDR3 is TGTGCCAGTACCTTCGACAGAGGAAACACCATATATTTT.

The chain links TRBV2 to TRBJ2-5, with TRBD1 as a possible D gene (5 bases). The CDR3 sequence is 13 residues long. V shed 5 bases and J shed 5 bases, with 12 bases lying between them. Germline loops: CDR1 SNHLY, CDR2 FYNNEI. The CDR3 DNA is TGTGCCAGCAGTAGGGGCCTCAGGGAGACCCAGTACTTC. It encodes CASSRGLRETQYF.

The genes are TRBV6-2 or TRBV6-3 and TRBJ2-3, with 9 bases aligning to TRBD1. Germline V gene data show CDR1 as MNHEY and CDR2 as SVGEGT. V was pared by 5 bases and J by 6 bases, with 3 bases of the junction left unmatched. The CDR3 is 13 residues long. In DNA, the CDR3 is TGTGCCAGCAGTGGGACAGGGTTGGATACGCAGTATTTT. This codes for CASSGTGLDTQYF.

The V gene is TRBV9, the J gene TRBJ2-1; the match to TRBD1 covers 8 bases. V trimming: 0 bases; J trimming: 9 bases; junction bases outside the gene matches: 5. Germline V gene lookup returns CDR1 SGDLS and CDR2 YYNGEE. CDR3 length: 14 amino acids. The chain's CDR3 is CASSVDGQGGEQFF. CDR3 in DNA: TGTGCCAGCAGCGTAGACGGACAGGGTGGTGAGCAGTTCTTC. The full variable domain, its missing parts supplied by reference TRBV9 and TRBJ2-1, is DSGVTQTPKHLITATGQRVTLRCSPRSGDLSVYWYQQSLDQGLQFLIQYYNGEERAKGNILERFSAQQFPDLHSELNLSSLELGDSALYFCASSVDGQGGEQFFGPGTRLTVL.

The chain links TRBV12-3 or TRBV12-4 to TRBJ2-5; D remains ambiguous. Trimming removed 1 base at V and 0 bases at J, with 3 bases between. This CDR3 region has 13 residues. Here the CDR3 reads CASSLGHQETQYF. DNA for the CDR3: TGTGCCAGCAGTTTAGGGCACCAAGAGACCCAGTACTTC.

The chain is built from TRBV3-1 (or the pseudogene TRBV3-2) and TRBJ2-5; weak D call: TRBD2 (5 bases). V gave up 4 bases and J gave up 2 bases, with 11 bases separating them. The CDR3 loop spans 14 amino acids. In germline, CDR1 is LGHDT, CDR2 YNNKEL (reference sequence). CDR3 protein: CASSRKGGQETQYF. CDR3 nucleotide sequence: TGTGCCAGCAGCCGGAAAGGAGGTCAAGAGACCCAGTACTTC.

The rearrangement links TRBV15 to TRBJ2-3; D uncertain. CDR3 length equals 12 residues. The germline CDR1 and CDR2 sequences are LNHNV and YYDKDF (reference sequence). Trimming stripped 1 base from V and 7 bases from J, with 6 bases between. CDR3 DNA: TGTGCCACCAGCAGAGCCGGCAATACGCAGTATTTT. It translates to CATSRAGNTQYF.

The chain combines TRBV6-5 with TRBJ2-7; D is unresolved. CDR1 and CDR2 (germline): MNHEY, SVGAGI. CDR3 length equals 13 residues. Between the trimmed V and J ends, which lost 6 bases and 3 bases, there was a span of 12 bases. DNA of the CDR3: TGTGCCAGCAGGCGAACGGAGTACTACGAGCAGTACTTC. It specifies CASRRTEYYEQYF.

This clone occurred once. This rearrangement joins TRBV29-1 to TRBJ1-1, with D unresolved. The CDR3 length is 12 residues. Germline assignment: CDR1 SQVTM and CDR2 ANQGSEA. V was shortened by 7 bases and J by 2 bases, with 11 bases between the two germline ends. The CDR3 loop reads CSGGRTNTEAFF. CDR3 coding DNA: TGCAGCGGAGGACGGACTAACACTGAAGCTTTCTTT. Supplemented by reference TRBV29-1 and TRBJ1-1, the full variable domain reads SAVISQKPSRDICQRGTSLTIQCQVDSQVTMMFWYRQQPGQSLTLIATANQGSEATYESGFVIDKFPISRPNLTFSTLTVSNMSPEDSSIYLCSGGRTNTEAFFGQGTRLTVV.

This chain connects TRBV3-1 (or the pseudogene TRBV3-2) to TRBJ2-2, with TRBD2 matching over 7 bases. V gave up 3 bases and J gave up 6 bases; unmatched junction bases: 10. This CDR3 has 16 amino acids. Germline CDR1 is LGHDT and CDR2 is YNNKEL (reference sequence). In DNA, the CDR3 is TGTGCCAGCAGCCATTGGCCTAGCGGAGGGTCCGGGGAGCTGTTTTTT. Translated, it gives CASSHWPSGGSGELFF.

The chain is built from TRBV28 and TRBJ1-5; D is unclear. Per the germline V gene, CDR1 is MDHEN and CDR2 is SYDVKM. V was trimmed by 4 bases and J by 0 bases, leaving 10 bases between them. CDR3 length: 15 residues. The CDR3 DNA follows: TGTGCCAGCAGTTCCCTCGCGTATAGCAATCAGCCCCAGCATTTT. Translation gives CASSSLAYSNQPQHF.